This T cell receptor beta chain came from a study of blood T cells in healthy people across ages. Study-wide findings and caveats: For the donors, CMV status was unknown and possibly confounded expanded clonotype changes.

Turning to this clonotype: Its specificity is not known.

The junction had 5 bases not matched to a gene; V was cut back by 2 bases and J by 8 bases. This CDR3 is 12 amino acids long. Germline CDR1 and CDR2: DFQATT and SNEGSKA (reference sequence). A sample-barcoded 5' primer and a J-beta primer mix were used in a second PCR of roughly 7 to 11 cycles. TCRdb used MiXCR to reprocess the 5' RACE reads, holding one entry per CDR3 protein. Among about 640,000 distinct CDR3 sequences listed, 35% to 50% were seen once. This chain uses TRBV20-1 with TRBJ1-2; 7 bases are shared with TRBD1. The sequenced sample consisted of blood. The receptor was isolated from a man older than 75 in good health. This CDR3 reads CSARQDRQGYTF. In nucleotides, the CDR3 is TGCAGTGCTAGACAGGACAGGCAAGGCTACACCTTC.